This T cell receptor beta chain came from a study of blood T cell repertoires in COVID-19. The germline V gene has CDR1 SGHVS and CDR2 FNYEAQ. CDR3 length: 15 residues. V lost 5 bases, J lost 4 bases, and 9 bases stayed unmatched. Patients at the Seattle site were enrolled during active infection and followed longitudinally. Sequencing used immunoSEQ multiplex PCR; TCRdb keeps in-frame clones, though not all of them. The sample contains roughly 130,000 clones, roughly nine tenths of which appear only once. The chain employs TRBV7-6 and TRBJ1-1; TRBD1 matches 8 bases. Sequencing was done on a sample of peripheral blood. The receptor was isolated from a man aged 60 to 75 with COVID-19, enrolled during active disease. In nucleotides, the CDR3 is TGTGCCAGCAGCGGCATAATACAGGGGGGCACTGAAGCTTTCTTT. Amino acid sequence: CASSGIIQGGTEAFF.